Given below is one TCR beta chain in context. The antigen is not known. The sample comes from a study of blood T cells in healthy people across ages. Germline CDR1 DFQATT, CDR2 SNEGSKA (reference sequence). The CDR3 length is 18 residues. V dropped 5 bases and J dropped 0 bases, with 24 bases sitting between them. General study points: In these data, TCR beta diversity tracked strongly with naive T cell percentage. In older individuals, TCR beta diversity per million T cells was lower, falling roughly linearly with age.

With a J-beta primer mix and a sample-barcoded 5' primer, a second PCR ran 7 to 11 cycles. From the 5' RACE reads, TCRdb called clonotypes with MiXCR, one entry per CDR3 protein. The data show about 1.6 million distinct CDR3 sequences, 30% to 35% seen once. The sequencing input was blood. The sequence was obtained from a woman aged 25 to 39 in good health. This rearrangement joins TRBV20-1 to TRBJ2-3; D is possibly TRBD2 (7 bases). This CDR3 is CSAVGGAGRKTSTDTQYF. DNA for the CDR3: TGCAGTGCTGTAGGGGGGGCAGGGCGTAAAACTAGCACAGATACGCAGTATTTT.